The present entry profiles one T cell receptor (beta chain) with its context. The antigen remains unidentified. V dropped 3 bases and J dropped 6 bases, with 12 bases sitting between them. The CDR3 is made up of 13 amino acids. Germline CDR1 is SGHDT and CDR2 is YYEEEE. Original processing methods: ImmunoSEQ only sent back junction sequences with no quality scores, so filtering was done differently. Sequenced by immunoSEQ multiplex PCR; TCRdb stores in-frame clones only, minus some. The DNA gave D and trimming, while V, J and clone size come from that table. The table records approximately 1,500,000 clones, 98% of them present only once. The data are from a study of shared clonotypes between healthy human individuals. All participating donors were Caucasian adults from Nashville, Tennessee. Findings and caveats of the study: When naive CD4 clonotypes were compared across a handful of donors, roughly 4.9% were shared.

V and J are TRBV5-6 and TRBJ1-2; D may be TRBD1 (5 bases). The sequence derives from a man under 40 in good health. Sequencing was carried out using naive CD4+ T cells sorted from blood. Subset here: CD45RA+ positively selected. DNA for the CDR3: TGTGCCAGCAGCTCACCGGGAGGGGATGGCTACACCTTC. Its protein product is CASSSPGGDGYTF.